This T cell receptor (beta chain) appears in the sequencing data of a study of T cell responses to AZD1222 COVID-19 vaccine. For this clone: Its specificity is not known.

The data were produced by immunoSEQ multiplex PCR, yet TCRdb's version contains in-frame clones alone and is incomplete. The table has 34,000 or so clones, about 88% seen once; the top ten hold around 7%. Study-level points and caveats: Spike regions recognized by vaccine-associated CD4 TCRs spanned the protein, led by 160-218 and 743-854.

The CDR3 extends over 13 amino acids. The germline gives CDR1 WNHNN, CDR2 SYGVQD (reference sequence). V lost 0 bases and J 10 bases, leaving 7 bases between the germline ends. The sequence came from an adult in good health. The specimen comprised peripheral blood, sampled on day 0 of AZD1222 vaccination. The chain combines TRBV10-1 with TRBJ1-6, with no clear D. The CDR3 reads CASSESAVSPLHF. The CDR3 DNA is TGCGCCAGCAGTGAGTCGGCAGTATCACCCCTCCACTTT.